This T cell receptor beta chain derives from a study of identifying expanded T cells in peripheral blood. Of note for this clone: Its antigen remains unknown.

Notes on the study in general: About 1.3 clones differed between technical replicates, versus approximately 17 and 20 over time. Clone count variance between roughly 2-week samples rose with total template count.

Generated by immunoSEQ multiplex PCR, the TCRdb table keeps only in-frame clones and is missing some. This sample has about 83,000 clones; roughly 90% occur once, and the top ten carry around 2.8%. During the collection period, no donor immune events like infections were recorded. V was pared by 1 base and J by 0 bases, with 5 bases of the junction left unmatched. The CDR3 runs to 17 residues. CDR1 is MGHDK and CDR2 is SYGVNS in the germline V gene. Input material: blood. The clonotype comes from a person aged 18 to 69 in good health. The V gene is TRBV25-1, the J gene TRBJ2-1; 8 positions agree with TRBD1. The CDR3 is CASSESGGRSSYNEQFF. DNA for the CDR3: TGTGCCAGCAGTGAATCAGGGGGCAGAAGCTCCTACAATGAGCAGTTCTTC.